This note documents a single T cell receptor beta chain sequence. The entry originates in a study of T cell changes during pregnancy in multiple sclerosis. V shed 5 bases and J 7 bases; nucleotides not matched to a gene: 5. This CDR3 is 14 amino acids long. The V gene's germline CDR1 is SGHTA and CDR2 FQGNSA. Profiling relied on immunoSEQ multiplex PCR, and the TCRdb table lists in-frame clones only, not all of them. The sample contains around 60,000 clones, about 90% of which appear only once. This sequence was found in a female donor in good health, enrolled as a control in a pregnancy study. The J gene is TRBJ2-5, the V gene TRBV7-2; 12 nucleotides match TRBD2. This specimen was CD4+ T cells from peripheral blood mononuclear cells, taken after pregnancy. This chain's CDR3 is CASSPSGGASTQYF. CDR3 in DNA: TGTGCCAGCAGCCCTAGCGGGGGGGCTTCGACCCAGTACTTC.